This TCR beta chain was sequenced for a study of T-cell reconstitution after alpha-beta-depleted transplantation in children. Unique molecular identifiers were built into the TCRbeta library. TCRdb ran MiXCR on the PCR reads and lists one entry per CDR3 protein. The table lists about 230,000 distinct CDR3 sequences, 12% of them singletons, with 2% to 3% in the top ten. V lost 4 bases to trimming and J lost 6 bases; unmatched junction nucleotides: 7. Germline V gene data show CDR1 as SGDLS and CDR2 as YYNGEE. The length of the CDR3 is 15 residues. This clonotype has ten or more counts. The rearrangement uses TRBV9 and TRBJ1-6, with 7 bases fitting TRBD1. The sequenced sample was PBMCs from the stem cell graft donor, obtained from the stem cell graft. This TCR came from a human donor who donated a stem cell graft to a child with acute lymphoblastic leukemia. Here the CDR3 DNA reads TGTGCCAGCAGCACCCGACAGGGTGGTAATTCACCCCTCCACTTT. Amino acid sequence: CASSTRQGGNSPLHF.